These T cell receptor beta chains were read from a single sample in a study of blood T cell repertoires in COVID-19. Profiled with immunoSEQ multiplex PCR; TCRdb holds only in-frame clones, not every one. The sample shows 80,000 to 100,000 clones, 82% of them seen only once. The sequencing input was peripheral blood. The receptors here all came from a man in his 70s with active or convalescent COVID-19. Both conserved end residues are part of each CDR3. A D gene is named only where the DNA matches it firmly. Expanded clones are given a class, and other clones once, few, many or no size at all.

v_call	clone_size	j_call	d_call	cdr3_aa	cdr3_nt
TRBV9	once	TRBJ1-1	.	CASSVDSNTEAFF	TGTGCCAGCAGCGTTGACAGCAACACTGAAGCTTTCTTT
TRBV4-1	.	TRBJ2-1	.	CASSQAGSYNEQFF	TGCGCCAGCAGCCAGGCCGGGTCCTACAATGAGCAGTTCTTC
TRBV11-3	once	TRBJ2-7	TRBD2	CASSLALTSGGAYEQYF	TGTGCCAGCAGCTTAGCCCTGACTAGCGGGGGGGCGTACGAGCAGTACTTC
TRBV20-1	.	TRBJ1-2	.	CSASEGDYSPYGYTF	TGCAGTGCTAGTGAAGGGGACTATTCCCCCTATGGCTACACCTTC
TRBV6-6	.	TRBJ2-6	.	CASSFSGSLLTNVLTF	TGTGCCAGCAGTTTTTCAGGTTCTCTGTTGACCAACGTCCTGACTTTC
TRBV7-2	.	TRBJ1-2	TRBD1	CASSLTGQNYGYTF	TGTGCCAGCAGCTTAACGGGACAGAACTATGGCTACACCTTC
TRBV7-2	.	TRBJ1-2	.	CASSLSGGLGGYTF	TGTGCCAGCAGCCTATCGGGGGGCTTAGGGGGCTACACCTTC
TRBV2	.	TRBJ2-5	.	CAASLSYLAETQYF	TGTGCTGCGTCGCTTTCCTACCTCGCGGAGACCCAGTACTTC
TRBV20-1	.	TRBJ2-2	TRBD1	CSASDRGVAGELFF	TGCAGTGCTAGTGACAGGGGTGTCGCCGGGGAGCTGTTTTTT
TRBV5-8	.	TRBJ2-3	TRBD1	CASSPARDSITDTQYF	TGTGCCAGCAGCCCCGCCCGGGACAGCATCACAGATACGCAGTATTTT
TRBV12-5	.	TRBJ2-2	.	CASGLVQVSGELFF	TGTGCTAGTGGTTTGGTACAGGTTTCCGGGGAGCTGTTTTTT
TRBV4-1	.	TRBJ1-1	.	CASSYRERSPEAFF	TGCGCCAGCAGCTACCGGGAAAGAAGCCCTGAAGCTTTCTTT
TRBV4-1	.	TRBJ1-6	TRBD1	CASNSGPGTGLSPLHF	TGCGCCAGCAACTCAGGACCGGGGACAGGGCTTTCACCCCTCCACTTT
TRBV6-4	.	TRBJ2-7	.	CASTYAGKDYEQYF	TGTGCCAGCACCTACGCTGGTAAAGACTACGAGCAGTACTTC
TRBV7-2	.	TRBJ1-2	TRBD1	CASSDGTANKPYTF	TGTGCCAGCAGCGACGGGACAGCCAACAAACCATACACCTTC
TRBV23-1	.	TRBJ1-3	.	CASSQRSSGNTIYF	TGCGCCAGCAGTCAGCGGTCCTCTGGAAACACCATATATTTT
TRBV19	.	TRBJ1-5	TRBD1	CASSSTGGHQPQHF	TGTGCCAGTAGTAGTACAGGGGGCCATCAGCCCCAGCATTTT
TRBV7-9	.	TRBJ2-2	.	CASSLRGNVNGELFF	TGTGCCAGCAGCTTACGGGGGAACGTTAACGGGGAGCTGTTTTTT
TRBV3-1/TRBV3-2	.	TRBJ2-1	.	CASRGGGYNEQFF	TGTGCCAGCAGAGGGGGGGGGTACAATGAGCAGTTCTTC
TRBV7-2	.	TRBJ1-5	.	CASSWAGDQPQHF	TGTGCCAGCAGCTGGGCAGGGGATCAGCCCCAGCATTTT
TRBV30	.	TRBJ2-7	TRBD2	CAWSVPAGGPGYEQYF	TGTGCCTGGAGTGTACCAGCGGGGGGGCCGGGTTACGAGCAGTACTTC
TRBV4-3	once	TRBJ1-1	.	CASSQDNRVGTEAFF	TGCGCCAGCAGCCAAGATAACAGGGTGGGCACTGAAGCTTTCTTT
TRBV5-1	.	TRBJ1-1	TRBD1	CASSQPGTGMNTEAFF	TGCGCCAGCAGCCAGCCGGGGACAGGCATGAACACTGAAGCTTTCTTT
TRBV4-1	once	TRBJ2-7	TRBD1	CASSHPGQGGREQYF	TGCGCCAGCAGCCACCCGGGACAGGGAGGTCGTGAGCAGTACTTC
TRBV10-3	.	TRBJ1-5	.	CAITQVEGQPQHF	TGTGCCATCACGCAGGTTGAAGGTCAGCCCCAGCATTTT
TRBV12-3/TRBV12-4	few	TRBJ1-5	.	CASCNMPDQPQHF	TGTGCCAGCTGCAACATGCCCGATCAGCCCCAGCATTTT
TRBV3-1/TRBV3-2	.	TRBJ1-5	TRBD1	CASSQYGQGGQPQHF	TGTGCCAGCAGCCAATACGGGCAGGGGGGACAGCCCCAGCATTTT
TRBV5-1	once	TRBJ2-2	TRBD1	CASSAGQGGTGELFF	TGCGCCAGCAGCGCGGGACAGGGTGGGACCGGGGAGCTGTTTTTT
TRBV6-2/TRBV6-3	once	TRBJ1-2	.	CASSYSGQYLNYGYTF	TGTGCCAGCAGTTACTCTGGACAGTACCTTAACTATGGCTACACCTTC
TRBV27	.	TRBJ1-4	TRBD1	CASSLRQGTNEKLFF	TGTGCCAGCAGTTTACGACAGGGAACTAATGAAAAACTGTTTTTT
TRBV10-3	few	TRBJ2-2	TRBD1	CAISYPPGGASTGELFF	TGTGCCATCAGCTACCCCCCAGGGGGCGCGAGCACCGGGGAGCTGTTTTTT
TRBV7-8	.	TRBJ1-4	.	CASSLGQTNEKLFF	TGTGCCAGCAGCTTAGGACAGACAAATGAAAAACTGTTTTTT
TRBV6-6	.	TRBJ1-4	TRBD1	CASSQGQGSTNEKLFF	TGTGCCAGCAGCCAAGGACAGGGTTCAACTAATGAAAAACTGTTTTTT
TRBV4-1	.	TRBJ2-3	TRBD2	CASSQGTSGGSSNTDTQYF	TGCGCCAGCAGCCAAGGGACTAGCGGGGGGTCGAGCAATACAGATACGCAGTATTTT
TRBV2	.	TRBJ1-2	.	CANAGWGDYGYTF	TGTGCCAACGCCGGGTGGGGGGACTATGGCTACACCTTC
TRBV6-5	.	TRBJ2-2	.	CASRRTPTTGELFF	TGTGCCAGCAGGAGGACACCGACAACCGGGGAGCTGTTTTTT
TRBV7-2	.	TRBJ1-2	.	CASSISRGGYTF	TGTGCCAGCAGCATAAGCAGGGGTGGCTACACCTTC
TRBV4-2	.	TRBJ2-7	.	CASSQGRVEQYF	TGTGCCAGCAGCCAAGGGAGGGTCGAGCAGTACTTC
TRBV7-2	once	TRBJ2-7	.	CASSMTAYEQYF	TGTGCCAGCAGCATGACAGCATACGAGCAGTACTTC
TRBV6-5	.	TRBJ1-4	.	CASTTGGSEKLFF	TGTGCCAGCACGACAGGAGGATCCGAAAAACTGTTTTTT
TRBV2	.	TRBJ2-5	TRBD2	CASSISGGWETQYF	TGTGCCAGCAGTATTAGCGGGGGTTGGGAGACCCAGTACTTC
TRBV7-3	.	TRBJ2-1	.	CASSSRLSSYNEQFF	TGTGCCAGCAGCTCTAGACTAAGCTCCTACAATGAGCAGTTCTTC
TRBV7-9	.	TRBJ1-5	.	CASSTGQPNQPQHF	TGTGCCAGCAGCACCGGACAGCCCAATCAGCCCCAGCATTTT
TRBV20-1	once	TRBJ1-1	TRBD1	CSASHRDRGFF	TGCAGTGCTAGCCACCGGGACAGGGGCTTCTTT
TRBV4-1	.	TRBJ2-5	.	CASSQDNGLTTGTQYF	TGCGCCAGCAGCCAAGATAACGGCTTAACCACAGGGACCCAGTACTTC
TRBV29-1	.	TRBJ1-4	TRBD1	CSVEDQGGIGKLFF	TGCAGCGTTGAAGATCAGGGGGGCATTGGAAAACTGTTTTTT
TRBV5-5	.	TRBJ2-1	TRBD2	CASSLAWLAGYNEQFF	TGTGCCAGCAGCTTGGCCTGGCTAGCGGGCTACAATGAGCAGTTCTTC
TRBV2	.	TRBJ1-2	.	CATKTEANYGYTF	TGTGCCACTAAGACAGAAGCTAACTATGGCTACACCTTC
TRBV5-1	.	TRBJ1-6	.	CASSLGQTYNSPLHF	TGCGCCAGCAGCTTGGGACAGACCTATAATTCACCCCTCCACTTT
TRBV5-4	many	TRBJ2-1	TRBD1	CASSLAGQGSDEQFF	TGTGCCAGCAGCTTGGCGGGACAGGGGAGCGATGAGCAGTTCTTC
TRBV11-2	.	TRBJ2-1	.	CASSLGWGGRPEEDEQFF	TGTGCCAGCAGCTTAGGGTGGGGAGGCCGCCCGGAGGAGGATGAGCAGTTCTTC
TRBV19	.	TRBJ2-3	.	CASNPGSTDTQYF	TGTGCCAGTAATCCAGGGAGCACAGATACGCAGTATTTT
TRBV5-4	.	TRBJ2-1	.	CASSPGPTDSDEQFF	TGTGCCAGCAGCCCTGGACCCACCGATAGCGATGAGCAGTTCTTC
TRBV5-6	.	TRBJ2-7	.	CASSLWGAYEQYF	TGTGCCAGCAGCTTGTGGGGGGCCTACGAGCAGTACTTC
TRBV3-1/TRBV3-2	.	TRBJ2-1	TRBD1	CASSPGQGANSEQFF	TGTGCCAGCAGCCCGGGACAGGGGGCGAACAGTGAGCAGTTCTTC